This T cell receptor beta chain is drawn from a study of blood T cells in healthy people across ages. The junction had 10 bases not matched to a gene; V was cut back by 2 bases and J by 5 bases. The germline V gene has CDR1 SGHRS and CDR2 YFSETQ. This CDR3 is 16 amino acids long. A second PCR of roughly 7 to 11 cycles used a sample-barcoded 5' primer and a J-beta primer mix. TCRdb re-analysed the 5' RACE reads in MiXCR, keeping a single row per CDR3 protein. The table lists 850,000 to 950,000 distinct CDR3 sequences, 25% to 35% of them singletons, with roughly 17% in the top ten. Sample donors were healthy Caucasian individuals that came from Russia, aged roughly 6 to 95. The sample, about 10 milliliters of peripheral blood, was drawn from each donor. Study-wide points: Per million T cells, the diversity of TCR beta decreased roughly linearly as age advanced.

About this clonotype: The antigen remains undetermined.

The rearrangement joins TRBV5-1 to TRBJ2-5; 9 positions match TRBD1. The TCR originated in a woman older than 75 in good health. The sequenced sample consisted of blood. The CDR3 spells CASSFSRDRVLETQYF. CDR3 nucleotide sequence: TGCGCCAGCAGCTTTTCCCGGGACAGGGTATTGGAGACCCAGTACTTC.